This record looks at one T cell receptor beta chain sequence and its context. Antigen specificity is unknown. The sample belongs to a study of OX40 agonist ivuxolimab in advanced cancers. This CDR3 has 15 amino acids. V shed 5 bases and J shed 0 bases, with 11 bases lying between them. CDR1 and CDR2 (germline): MNHNS, SASEGT. Produced via immunoSEQ multiplex PCR; TCRdb's table is partial and in-frame only. The table records under 90,000 clones, less than 90% of them present only once. Findings and caveats of the study: Compared with CD4+, CD8+ T cells on average had more expanded clones.

The sequenced sample was CD4+ or CD8+ T cells sorted from blood, obtained in a trial of the OX40 agonist ivuxolimab. The origin of this receptor is an adult with an advanced solid tumor such as melanoma, head and neck, liver or kidney cancer. The rearrangement joins TRBV6-1 to TRBJ1-3, with a tentative D call TRBD1 (6 bases). CDR3 protein: CASSFDRTSGNTIYF. In DNA, the CDR3 is TGTGCCAGCAGTTTTGACAGGACCTCTGGAAACACCATATATTTT.